Listed below are T cell receptor beta chains from one sample, sequenced in a study of blood T cell repertoires in COVID-19. Clones were sequenced by immunoSEQ multiplex PCR, and TCRdb holds only the in-frame ones, with some missing. The sample records 150,000 or so clones, around four fifths being singletons. Sequenced material: PBMCs or T cells enriched from blood (not recorded which). These receptors were taken from a woman between 50 and 59 years old in a cohort exposed to, infected with or recovered from COVID-19 (not recorded which). CDR3s include the opening cysteine and the closing phenylalanine or tryptophan. Fields, in order: CDR3 protein, CDR3 DNA, clone size, J gene, V gene, D gene. A D gene is named only where the DNA matches it firmly. Where a row states a size, it is once, few, many or the class of an expanded clone; other rows omit it.

CASSYPGQGPYGYTF | TGTGCCAGCAGCTACCCGGGACAGGGACCCTATGGCTACACCTTC | NA | TRBJ1-2 | TRBV13 | TRBD1
CASSDRDRVRNEQFF | TGTGCCAGCAGCGACCGGGACAGGGTACGCAATGAGCAGTTCTTC | NA | TRBJ2-1 | TRBV7-3 | TRBD1
CASGLWDRGGNEQFF | TGTGCCAGCGGGTTATGGGACAGGGGCGGGAATGAGCAGTTCTTC | once | TRBJ2-1 | TRBV28 | TRBD1
CASSIGLEGWDEQFF | TGTGCCAGTAGTATAGGGCTAGAAGGATGGGATGAGCAGTTCTTC | NA | TRBJ2-1 | TRBV19 | NA
CASSSDRQNGYTF | TGTGCCAGCAGTTCCGACCGACAGAACGGCTACACCTTC | NA | TRBJ1-2 | TRBV11-2 | NA
CASSTQPGQGGNEQFF | TGCGCCAGCAGCACCCAGCCGGGACAGGGAGGCAATGAGCAGTTCTTC | once | TRBJ2-1 | TRBV5-1 | TRBD1
CASSYPGLAGLYF | TGTGCCAGCAGTTACCCGGGACTAGCGGGTCTGTACTTC | NA | TRBJ2-7 | TRBV6-2/TRBV6-3 | TRBD2
CASSQGGDRGQGGLAASYEQYF | TGCGCCAGCAGCCAAGGCGGTGACAGGGGGCAGGGAGGACTAGCGGCCTCCTACGAGCAGTACTTC | NA | TRBJ2-7 | TRBV4-1 | NA
CASSWWTGDEQYF | TGTGCCAGCAGCTGGTGGACAGGGGACGAGCAGTACTTC | once | TRBJ2-7 | TRBV5-4 | TRBD1
CASSAGTGGYEQYF | TGTGCCAGCAGCGCCGGGACAGGGGGGTACGAGCAGTACTTC | NA | TRBJ2-7 | TRBV9 | TRBD1
CASSLAGTSGGREQFF | TGTGCCAGCTCACTAGCCGGGACTAGCGGGGGCCGTGAGCAGTTCTTC | NA | TRBJ2-1 | TRBV18 | TRBD2
CASSLGLGSSYGYTF | TGTGCCAGCAGCTTAGGCCTGGGCTCTTCCTATGGCTACACCTTC | once | TRBJ1-2 | TRBV7-9 | NA
CASSLAGQGSNEQFF | TGCGCCAGCAGCTTGGCCGGACAGGGTTCCAATGAGCAGTTCTTC | NA | TRBJ2-1 | TRBV5-1 | TRBD1
CASSVIAGSAYNEQFF | TGTGCCAGCAGCGTTATAGCGGGAAGTGCCTACAATGAGCAGTTCTTC | NA | TRBJ2-1 | TRBV7-3 | TRBD2
CATSGSQSNEQFF | TGTGCCACCAGTGGTTCACAGAGCAATGAGCAGTTCTTC | NA | TRBJ2-1 | TRBV24-1 | NA
CASTLRQGAGEQYF | TGTGCCAGCACCTTGAGGCAGGGGGCAGGTGAGCAGTACTTC | NA | TRBJ2-7 | TRBV27 | TRBD1
CASTRAGQPQHF | TGTGCCAGTACCAGGGCTGGCCAGCCCCAGCATTTT | NA | TRBJ1-5 | TRBV19 | NA
CASSLTFDQPQHF | TGTGCCAGCAGTTTGACATTTGATCAGCCCCAGCATTTT | NA | TRBJ1-5 | TRBV28 | NA
CASRQKVSTF | TGTGCCAGCAGGCAAAAAGTGAGCACCTTC | NA | TRBJ1-2 | TRBV6-5 | NA
CASSEDRGRGETQYF | TGTGCCAGCAGTGAAGACAGGGGGCGAGGGGAGACCCAGTACTTC | NA | TRBJ2-5 | TRBV2 | TRBD1
CASSLGTTKETQYF | TGTGCCAGCAGCCTCGGGACAACCAAAGAGACCCAGTACTTC | NA | TRBJ2-5 | TRBV7-8 | NA
CASSPAGSPYGYTF | TGCGCCAGCAGCCCCGCTGGCAGTCCCTATGGCTACACCTTC | NA | TRBJ1-2 | TRBV4-1 | NA
CASSYTRGQGNQPQHF | TGTGCCAGCAGCTACACCCGTGGACAGGGGAATCAGCCCCAGCATTTT | NA | TRBJ1-5 | TRBV28 | TRBD1
CASSLAESYEQYF | TGTGCCAGCAGCTTGGCGGAGTCCTACGAGCAGTACTTC | NA | TRBJ2-7 | TRBV5-6 | NA
CASSRTSGYTDTQYF | TGTGCCAGCAGCCGGACTAGCGGGTACACAGATACGCAGTATTTT | NA | TRBJ2-3 | TRBV5-4 | TRBD2
CASSAGGGSNQPQHF | TGTGCCAGTAGCGCTGGGGGGGGTAGCAATCAGCCCCAGCATTTT | NA | TRBJ1-5 | TRBV19 | NA
CASSLGQGAGYTF | TGTGCCAGCAGTTTAGGACAGGGGGCTGGCTACACCTTC | NA | TRBJ1-2 | TRBV27 | TRBD1
CASSSFLEGSQETQYF | TGTGCCAGCTCATCTTTTCTTGAGGGCTCCCAAGAGACCCAGTACTTC | NA | TRBJ2-5 | TRBV18 | NA
CASSIGTGQPQHF | TGTGCCAGTAGTATAGGGACAGGACAGCCCCAGCATTTT | NA | TRBJ1-5 | TRBV19 | TRBD1
CASSPGGVAYYGYTF | TGTGCCAGCAGCCCGGGGGGGGTAGCTTACTATGGCTACACCTTC | NA | TRBJ1-2 | TRBV7-6 | NA
CASSVAGLAYEQYF | TGTGCCAGCAGCGTAGCGGGACTAGCCTACGAGCAGTACTTC | NA | TRBJ2-7 | TRBV9 | TRBD2
CASSVDGSGYEQFF | TGTGCCAGCAGCGTAGACGGGAGCGGTTATGAGCAGTTCTTC | NA | TRBJ2-1 | TRBV9 | NA
CASSEQVIGSPLHF | TGTGCCAGCAGTGAACAGGTCATCGGCTCACCCCTCCACTTT | NA | TRBJ1-6 | TRBV3-1/TRBV3-2 | NA
CSVVDPGEQYF | TGCAGCGTTGTTGACCCGGGAGAGCAGTACTTC | once | TRBJ2-7 | TRBV29-1 | NA
CASSATDSYEQYF | TGTGCCAGCAGCGCGACTGATTCCTACGAGCAGTACTTC | once | TRBJ2-7 | TRBV7-9 | NA
CASSFQGGSPLHF | TGTGCCAGCAGCTTTCAGGGGGGATCACCCCTCCACTTT | NA | TRBJ1-6 | TRBV7-3 | TRBD1
CATSRDSSGGGGYTF | TGTGCCACCAGCAGAGATAGCAGCGGGGGCGGAGGCTACACCTTC | NA | TRBJ1-2 | TRBV15 | NA
CASSIPGTGHRYQETQYF | TGTGCCAGCAGCATTCCCGGGACAGGTCATAGGTACCAAGAGACCCAGTACTTC | NA | TRBJ2-5 | TRBV5-6 | TRBD1